A selection of T cell receptor beta chains follows, all from one sample in a study of CD8 T cells in Susac syndrome. MiXCR was run by TCRdb on the immunoSEQ multiplex PCR reads, yielding one entry per CDR3 protein. The data hold about 160,000 distinct CDR3 sequences, with approximately 95% observed a single time. The sample was CD4+ T cells from PBMCs. These receptor sequences come from a human donor with multiple sclerosis. Each CDR3 is given with its conserved first and last residue. A D gene is named only where the DNA matches it firmly. The size of a clone is reported for some rows only, either as once, few or many, or as a class for expanded clones.

CDR3 protein: CASSPTAGNAFF
CDR3 DNA: TGTGCCAGCTCACCGACCGCGGGTAACGCTTTCTTT
clone size: -
J gene: TRBJ1-1
D gene: -
V gene: TRBV18

CDR3 protein: CSASYRENHGEAFF
CDR3 DNA: TGCAGTGCTAGCTACAGGGAAAACCACGGTGAAGCTTTCTTT
clone size: -
J gene: TRBJ1-1
D gene: -
V gene: TRBV20-1

CDR3 protein: CASSFQDISYGYTF
CDR3 DNA: TGTGCCAGCAGCTTCCAGGACATATCCTATGGCTACACCTTC
clone size: -
J gene: TRBJ1-2
D gene: -
V gene: TRBV7-2

CDR3 protein: CAISDQERSSYEQYF
CDR3 DNA: TGTGCCATCAGTGACCAAGAAAGGAGCTCCTACGAGCAGTACTTC
clone size: -
J gene: TRBJ2-7
D gene: -
V gene: TRBV10-3

CDR3 protein: CASSVQFTGEKLFF
CDR3 DNA: TGTGCCAGTAGTGTACAGTTTACGGGAGAAAAACTGTTTTTT
clone size: -
J gene: TRBJ1-4
D gene: -
V gene: TRBV19

CDR3 protein: CASSARLAGGTGETQYF
CDR3 DNA: TGCGCCAGCAGCGCCCGACTAGCGGGAGGGACGGGAGAGACCCAGTACTTC
clone size: -
J gene: TRBJ2-5
D gene: TRBD2
V gene: TRBV5-1

CDR3 protein: CATSDRTGEAFF
CDR3 DNA: TGTGCCACCAGTGATCGGACAGGAGAAGCTTTCTTT
clone size: -
J gene: TRBJ1-1
D gene: TRBD1
V gene: TRBV24-1

CDR3 protein: CSVGSANYEQYF
CDR3 DNA: TGCAGTGTAGGCTCCGCTAACTACGAGCAGTACTTC
clone size: -
J gene: TRBJ2-7
D gene: -
V gene: TRBV20-1

CDR3 protein: CASSLEGAYGYTF
CDR3 DNA: TGCGCCAGCAGCTTGGAGGGGGCGTATGGCTACACCTTC
clone size: -
J gene: TRBJ1-2
D gene: TRBD1
V gene: TRBV5-1

CDR3 protein: CSVESRGSSSYEQYF
CDR3 DNA: TGCAGCGTTGAATCTCGGGGGTCATCTTCCTACGAGCAGTACTTC
clone size: -
J gene: TRBJ2-7
D gene: -
V gene: TRBV29-1

CDR3 protein: CASSRYEFNNEQFF
CDR3 DNA: TGTGCCAGCAGCCGGTACGAATTTAACAATGAGCAGTTCTTC
clone size: -
J gene: TRBJ2-1
D gene: -
V gene: TRBV3-1

CDR3 protein: CASSENQPQHF
CDR3 DNA: TGTGCCAGCAGTGAGAATCAGCCCCAGCATTTT
clone size: few
J gene: TRBJ1-5
D gene: -
V gene: TRBV6-1

CDR3 protein: CASSPGQGAFYGYTF
CDR3 DNA: TGTGCCAGCAGCCCTGGACAGGGGGCCTTCTATGGCTACACCTTC
clone size: -
J gene: TRBJ1-2
D gene: TRBD1
V gene: TRBV9

CDR3 protein: CSAYRVNTEAFF
CDR3 DNA: TGCAGCGCCTACAGGGTGAACACTGAAGCTTTCTTT
clone size: -
J gene: TRBJ1-1
D gene: -
V gene: TRBV29-1

CDR3 protein: CASSQFPGQLRDF
CDR3 DNA: TGTGCCAGCAGCCAGTTCCCGGGACAGCTACGGGATTTT
clone size: -
J gene: TRBJ1-3
D gene: TRBD1
V gene: TRBV3-1

CDR3 protein: CASSPPRQGGEAFF
CDR3 DNA: TGTGCCAGCAGCCCCCCTCGACAAGGCGGAGAAGCTTTCTTT
clone size: -
J gene: TRBJ1-1
D gene: -
V gene: TRBV7-8

CDR3 protein: CASSPSNTGEKLFF
CDR3 DNA: TGTGCCAGCAGCCCCAGCAACACTGGGGAAAAACTGTTTTTT
clone size: -
J gene: TRBJ1-4
D gene: -
V gene: TRBV3-1

CDR3 protein: CASSSRGGYGYTF
CDR3 DNA: TGTGCCAGTAGTAGCAGGGGCGGCTATGGCTACACCTTC
clone size: -
J gene: TRBJ1-2
D gene: -
V gene: TRBV19

CDR3 protein: CASLTADYEQYF
CDR3 DNA: TGTGCCAGCTTAACAGCCGATTACGAGCAGTACTTC
clone size: once
J gene: TRBJ2-7
D gene: -
V gene: TRBV6-1

CDR3 protein: CASSSQGPLSDTQYF
CDR3 DNA: TGTGCCAGCAGTTCACAGGGGCCGCTGTCAGATACGCAGTATTTT
clone size: -
J gene: TRBJ2-3
D gene: TRBD1
V gene: TRBV28

CDR3 protein: CASQLAGVLDTQYF
CDR3 DNA: TGTGCCAGCCAACTAGCGGGAGTATTAGATACGCAGTATTTT
clone size: -
J gene: TRBJ2-3
D gene: TRBD2
V gene: TRBV6-2/TRBV6-3

CDR3 protein: CASSRDTYYEQYF
CDR3 DNA: TGTGCCAGCAGCCGAGACACCTACTACGAGCAGTACTTC
clone size: -
J gene: TRBJ2-7
D gene: -
V gene: TRBV6-5

CDR3 protein: CASSGSGTSTDTQYF
CDR3 DNA: TGTGCCAGCAGCGGAAGCGGGACTAGCACAGATACGCAGTATTTT
clone size: -
J gene: TRBJ2-3
D gene: TRBD2
V gene: TRBV9

CDR3 protein: CASTPITSGANVLTF
CDR3 DNA: TGCGCCAGCACCCCGATAACCTCTGGGGCCAACGTCCTGACTTTC
clone size: -
J gene: TRBJ2-6
D gene: -
V gene: TRBV4-1